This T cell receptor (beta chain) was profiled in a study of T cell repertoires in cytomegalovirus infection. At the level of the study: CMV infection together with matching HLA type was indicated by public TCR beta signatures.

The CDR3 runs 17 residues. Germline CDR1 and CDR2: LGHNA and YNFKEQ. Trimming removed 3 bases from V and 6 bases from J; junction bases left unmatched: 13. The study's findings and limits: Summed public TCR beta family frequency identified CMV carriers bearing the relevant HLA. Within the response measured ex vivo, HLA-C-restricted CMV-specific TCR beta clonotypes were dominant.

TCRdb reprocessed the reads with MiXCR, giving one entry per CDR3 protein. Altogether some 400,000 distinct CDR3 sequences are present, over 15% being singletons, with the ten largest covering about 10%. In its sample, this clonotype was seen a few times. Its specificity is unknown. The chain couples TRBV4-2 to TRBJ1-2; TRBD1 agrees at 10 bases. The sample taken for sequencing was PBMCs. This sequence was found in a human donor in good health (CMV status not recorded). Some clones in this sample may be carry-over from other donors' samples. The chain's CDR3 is CASSHGPGTGEPNGYTF. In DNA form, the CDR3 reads TGTGCCAGCAGCCATGGTCCCGGGACAGGGGAGCCCAATGGCTACACCTTC.